These 24 T cell receptor beta chains were all obtained from the same sample, sequenced in a study of cytomegalovirus exposure and HLA in healthy donors. A multiplex PCR was run with 60 Vbeta primers and 13 Jbeta primers. Repertoires were generated with immunoSEQ multiplex PCR, while TCRdb's copy carries only in-frame clones and drops some. Of 200,000 to 250,000 clones listed, 70% are singletons. The sample consisted of PBMCs. The receptor source for this set is a man aged 40-49 years in good health and CMV-seropositive.

The chain uses TRBV4-3 and TRBJ2-1, with D perhaps matching TRBD1 (5 bases). CDR1 is LGHNA, CDR2 YSLEER, per germline. The CDR3 sequence is 14 residues long. V lost 1 base and J 6 bases, leaving 10 bases between the germline ends. CDR3 in amino acids: CASSQGFQGNEQFF. DNA for the CDR3: TGCGCCAGCAGCCAAGGGTTTCAGGGCAATGAGCAGTTCTTC.

This chain connects TRBV5-1 to TRBJ1-5; 9 nucleotides line up with TRBD1. J lost 6 bases, V lost 7 bases, and 11 bases had no gene match. This CDR3 has 15 amino acids. The germline gives CDR1 SGHRS, CDR2 YFSETQ. CDR3 bases: TGCGCCAGCTCCCCCGGGACAGGGAAGGGTCAGCCCCAGCATTTT. It specifies CASSPGTGKGQPQHF.

The J gene is TRBJ2-5, the V gene TRBV9; 7 nucleotides line up with TRBD2. Germline V gene lookup returns CDR1 SGDLS and CDR2 YYNGEE. This CDR3 has 15 amino acids. With V trimmed by 0 bases and J by 1 base, 3 bases remained unmatched. The CDR3 here is CASSVGTGGQETQYF. The DNA of the CDR3 is TGTGCCAGCAGCGTAGGTACGGGGGGCCAAGAGACCCAGTACTTC. Variable domain in full (rest from reference TRBV9 and TRBJ2-5): DSGVTQTPKHLITATGQRVTLRCSPRSGDLSVYWYQQSLDQGLQFLIQYYNGEERAKGNILERFSAQQFPDLHSELNLSSLELGDSALYFCASSVGTGGQETQYFGPGTRLLVL.

V is TRBV10-1 and J is TRBJ1-5; D is unclear. CDR3 length equals 16 residues. Trimming removed 5 bases at V and 0 bases at J, with 14 bases between. Germline CDR1 is WNHNN and CDR2 is SYGVQD (reference sequence). The CDR3 region has the DNA TGCGCCAGCAGTTCACAAAGGACTGTTAGCAATCAGCCCCAGCATTTT. It codes for CASSSQRTVSNQPQHF.

The V call is TRBV2, the J call TRBJ2-5; D unresolved. The DNA end is more similar to TRBJ2-7, so the J call may be wrong. Germline V gives CDR1 SNHLY, CDR2 FYNNEI. There are 14 residues in the CDR3. CDR3 nucleotides: TGTGCCAGCAGTGAAGTGGGCACCGACTACGAGCAGTACTTC. Its protein is CASSEVGTDYEQYF.

This chain links TRBV4-1 with TRBJ1-1; TRBD1 is a possible D gene (6 bases). The V end lost 5 bases, the J end lost 0 bases, and 16 bases lay between the germline ends. Germline loops: CDR1 MGHRA, CDR2 YSYEKL. This CDR3 has 16 residues. The CDR3 reads CASSLSRTEVNTEAFF. Here the CDR3 DNA reads TGCGCCAGCAGCTTGAGCCGGACAGAAGTGAACACTGAAGCTTTCTTT.

This chain joins TRBV5-1 and TRBJ2-1; D might be TRBD2 (6 bases). V was trimmed by 4 bases and J by 8 bases, leaving 19 bases between them. The CDR3 is 15 amino acids. Germline V lookup: CDR1 SGHRS, CDR2 YFSETQ. The CDR3 DNA is TGCGCCAGCAGCCCGTCCGGGGCCGGAGGGCATGAGCAGTTCTTC. Translation: CASSPSGAGGHEQFF.

The chain uses TRBV2 and TRBJ2-7, with TRBD2 matching 12 bases. The germline V gene encodes CDR1 SNHLY and CDR2 FYNNEI. V trimming: 7 bases; J trimming: 4 bases; junction bases outside the gene matches: 17. The CDR3 is 18 residues long. DNA for the CDR3: TGTGCCAGCAACTACGTGACTAGCGGGGGTCCCGGGGGGTACGAGCAGTACTTC. This sequence encodes CASNYVTSGGPGGYEQYF.

The chain joins TRBV11-2 to TRBJ1-1; D call uncertain. The CDR3 covers 13 residues. Trimming took 4 bases from V and 0 from J, leaving 6 bases between them. CDR1 SGHAT and CDR2 FQNNGV come from the germline V gene. The CDR3 DNA is TGTGCCAGCAGCTCTAACTTGAACACTGAAGCTTTCTTT. Translating it yields CASSSNLNTEAFF.

This clone was recorded a few times. The V gene is TRBV5-5, the J gene TRBJ1-2; 8 bases are shared with TRBD1. Looked up from germline, CDR1 is SGHKS and CDR2 is YYEKEE (reference sequence). The CDR3 extends over 14 amino acids. Trimming cost V 4 bases and J 8 bases; bases outside gene matches: 10. CDR3 in amino acids: CASSTGQEWDGYTF. Here the CDR3 DNA reads TGTGCCAGCAGCACGGGACAGGAATGGGACGGCTACACCTTC.

The rearrangement joins TRBV13 to TRBJ2-3; TRBD2 matches 8 bases. Looked up from germline, CDR1 is PRHDT and CDR2 is FYEKMQ (reference sequence). The trim removed 0 bases at V and 4 bases at J, leaving 3 bases unmatched. This CDR3 is 15 amino acids long. The CDR3 DNA follows: TGTGCCAGCAGCTTAGGCGGGGGGGCCCCAGATACGCAGTATTTT. It translates to CASSLGGGAPDTQYF.

The CDR3 bases are TGTGCCAGCAGCTTCCATTTACTAGTAAAGGTCTACAATGAGCAGTTCTTC. Translation: CASSFHLLVKVYNEQFF. The genes are TRBV5-6 and TRBJ2-1, with a possible D match to TRBD2 (5 bases). The CDR3 sequence is 17 residues long. Per the germline V gene, CDR1 is SGHDT and CDR2 is YYEEEE. Trimming stripped 2 bases from V and 3 bases from J, with 18 bases between.

This clone was picked up a small number of times. CDR3: CLTRGGGNQPQHF. The CDR3 bases are TGTCTTACCCGGGGGGGAGGGAATCAGCCCCAGCATTTT. The chain uses TRBV6-6 and TRBJ1-5, with D possibly matching TRBD1 (5 bases). The CDR3 spans 13 residues. Germline V lookup: CDR1 MNHNY, CDR2 SVGAGI (reference sequence).

This clone appeared a single time. The chain links TRBV5-8 to TRBJ1-2; 9 bases are a match to TRBD1. The length of the CDR3 is 15 residues. Per germline, CDR1 SGHTS and CDR2 YDEGEE. The junction had 9 bases not matched to a gene; V was cut back by 4 bases and J by 5 bases. CDR3 sequence (DNA): TGTGCCAGCAGCCCTGGGACAGGGAGGTGGTATGGCTACACCTTC. Its protein product is CASSPGTGRWYGYTF. Complete variable domain (other parts from reference TRBV5-8 and TRBJ1-2): EAGVTQSPTHLIKTRGQQATLRCSPISGHTSVYWYQQALGLGLQFLLWYDEGEERNRGNFPPRFSGRQFPNYSSELNVNALELEDSALYLCASSPGTGRWYGYTFGSGTRLTVV.

This clone was detected only a few times. DNA of the CDR3: TGCAGCGTTGCCGGGGGACAGGCCCAAGAGACCCAGTACTTC. Translation: CSVAGGQAQETQYF. This chain connects TRBV29-1 to TRBJ2-5; TRBD1 matches at 8 bases. Germline CDR1 SQVTM, CDR2 ANQGSEA. The V and J ends lost 4 bases and 1 base, in that order; junction bases with no gene match: 5. This CDR3 comprises 14 residues.

The chain links TRBV5-1 to TRBJ1-2; TRBD1 matches at 7 bases. Trimming removed 3 bases from V and 7 bases from J; junction bases left unmatched: 12. Germline CDR1 and CDR2: SGHRS and YFSETQ. There are 15 residues in the CDR3. The CDR3 nucleotides read TGCGCCAGCAGCTCCACTAACAGGGGAAGCTTTGGCTACACCTTC. It specifies CASSSTNRGSFGYTF.

V is TRBV19 and J is TRBJ1-2, with 10 bases lining up with TRBD1. The germline gives CDR1 LNHDA, CDR2 SQIVND (reference sequence). This CDR3 contains 16 residues. J gave up 2 bases and V 6 bases, and 9 bases lay outside the gene matches. CDR3 nucleotides: TGTGCCAGTAGCCGTACCCGACAGGGGGCAAACTATGGCTACACCTTC. This sequence encodes CASSRTRQGANYGYTF.

The chain couples TRBV6-5 to TRBJ2-7, with TRBD1 identical over 7 bases. Per the germline V gene, CDR1 is MNHEY and CDR2 is SVGAGI. V shed 7 bases, J shed 2 bases, and the junction held 5 bases outside the gene matches. CDR3 size: 13 residues. The CDR3 spells CASTTGPPYEQYF. CDR3 in DNA: TGTGCCAGCACGACAGGGCCCCCCTACGAGCAGTACTTC.

The V call is TRBV10-2, the J call TRBJ1-3; 9 bases align to TRBD1. Looked up from germline, CDR1 is WSHSY and CDR2 is SAAADI. The V gene end was trimmed by 6 bases and the J gene end by 5 bases; junction bases not matched to a gene: 14. The CDR3 totals 17 residues. CDR3 nucleotides: TGCGCCAGCAGCCCCAAAGGGAGGGACAGGGAGAGAAACACCATATATTTT. The encoded protein is CASSPKGRDRERNTIYF.

The chain joins TRBV9 to TRBJ1-5, with D tentatively TRBD1 (5 bases). Germline CDR1 SGDLS, CDR2 YYNGEE. The ends were cut back, 0 bases at V and 12 bases at J, with 10 bases in the middle. This CDR3 has 12 residues. The CDR3 reads CASSVGLRDQHF. CDR3 in DNA: TGTGCCAGCAGCGTAGGTCTCAGGGACCAGCATTTT. Together with reference TRBV9 and TRBJ1-5, the CDR3 gives the full variable domain: DSGVTQTPKHLITATGQRVTLRCSPRSGDLSVYWYQQSLDQGLQFLIQYYNGEERAKGNILERFSAQQFPDLHSELNLSSLELGDSALYFCASSVGLRDQHFGDGTRLSIL.

The gene calls are TRBV7-7 and TRBJ2-1, with a weak D call TRBD1 (6 bases). Trimming stripped 5 bases from V and 0 bases from J, with 11 bases between. The CDR3 has 15 residues. The germline V gene has CDR1 SSHAT and CDR2 FNYEAQ (reference sequence). CDR3 nucleotides: TGTGCCAGCAGCGAACAGGGTAGCTCCTACAATGAGCAGTTCTTC. Translating gives CASSEQGSSYNEQFF.

The V and J genes are TRBV2 and TRBJ1-2; 7 bases are shared with TRBD1. The junction had 12 bases not matched to a gene; V was cut back by 7 bases and J by 1 base. Germline lookup yields CDR1 SNHLY and CDR2 FYNNEI. This CDR3 contains 16 residues. The chain's CDR3 is CASTPSIRGYNYGYTF. CDR3 nucleotides: TGTGCCAGCACACCTTCCATCAGGGGGTATAACTATGGCTACACCTTC.

This chain connects TRBV9 to TRBJ2-2; 10 bases fit TRBD1. In germline, CDR1 is SGDLS, CDR2 YYNGEE. The length of the CDR3 is 18 residues. The V and J ends lost 6 bases and 7 bases, in that order; junction bases with no gene match: 18. DNA of the CDR3: TGTGCCAGCAACTCAGCGGAGGGACAGGGGTGGATTGTCGGGGAGCTGTTTTTT. Its protein product is CASNSAEGQGWIVGELFF.

J is TRBJ2-7 and V is TRBV6-1, with D perhaps TRBD2 (5 bases). The V gene lost 6 bases and the J gene lost 5 bases, with 17 bases spanning the gap. The CDR3 contains 14 residues. Germline assignment: CDR1 MNHNS and CDR2 SASEGT. This chain's CDR3 is CASRPDRGSDEQYF. In nucleotides, the CDR3 is TGTGCCAGCAGACCAGACCGGGGTTCCGACGAGCAGTACTTC.